This T cell receptor (beta chain) originates from a study of T cell clones after liver transplantation. About the study: Blood was drawn pre-transplant, before withdrawal, and after full or failed withdrawal.

TCRdb's table, derived via immunoSEQ multiplex PCR, lists solely in-frame clones and lacks some. This sample has nearly 15,000 clones, with under 90% found just once. This TCR derives from a human patient who received a liver transplant. A subset of T cells may come from the graft donor. The specimen comprised CD8+ T cells from blood, sampled approximately 4 years after liver transplant.

The CDR3 DNA is TGTGCCAGCAGCCTTCCCACCACGAACACTGAAGCTTTCTTT. This codes for CASSLPTTNTEAFF. The chain employs TRBV5-8 and TRBJ1-1; D gene ambiguous. The V and J ends lost 4 bases and 1 base respectively, with 11 bases between them. The length of the CDR3 is 14 residues. Germline values: CDR1 SGHTS, CDR2 YDEGEE.